Below, 20 T cell receptor beta chains from the same sample are listed, as sequenced in a study of cytomegalovirus exposure and HLA in healthy donors. The PCR employed 60 Vbeta primers together with 13 Jbeta primers. Here immunoSEQ multiplex PCR was the method, and the copy in TCRdb shows in-frame clones only, minus some. The sample lists 100,000 to 150,000 clones, about 8.5% occurring once. Sequenced: PBMCs. The source is a man aged 35-49 years in good health and CMV-seronegative.

This clone was seen only a few times. The chain combines TRBV7-2 with TRBJ1-1; D is uncertain. This CDR3 is 13 amino acids long. Germline values: CDR1 SGHTA, CDR2 FQGNSA. V shed 1 base and J shed 5 bases, with 8 bases lying between them. The CDR3 sequence is CASSLEPVTEAFF. DNA for the CDR3: TGTGCCAGCAGCTTAGAGCCCGTGACTGAAGCTTTCTTT.

The chain employs TRBV19 and TRBJ1-5, with 11 bases aligning to TRBD1. The CDR3 has 15 amino acids. The junction had 2 bases not matched to a gene; V was cut back by 6 bases and J by 1 base. The V gene's germline CDR1 is LNHDA and CDR2 SQIVND (reference sequence). The CDR3 protein is CASSGTGGSNQPQHF. The CDR3 nucleotides read TGTGCCAGTAGCGGGACAGGGGGGAGCAATCAGCCCCAGCATTTT.

The chain has TRBV29-1 and TRBJ2-3; D uncertain. This CDR3 region has 11 residues. Trimming left V 1 base short and J 7 bases short, with 6 bases between. Germline CDR1 reads SQVTM; CDR2 reads ANQGSEA. CDR3 nucleotides: TGCAGCGTTGAAGTGACATATACGCAGTATTTT. This codes for CSVEVTYTQYF.

The chain employs TRBV7-2 and TRBJ2-7; a possible D gene is TRBD1 (6 bases). CDR1 is SGHTA, CDR2 FQGNSA, per germline. V dropped 3 bases and J dropped 6 bases, with 15 bases sitting between them. This CDR3 is built from 14 residues. CDR3 loop: CASSLDSGGSEQYF. CDR3 bases: TGTGCCAGCAGCTTGGACAGTGGGGGTAGCGAGCAGTACTTC.

The gene calls are TRBV18 and TRBJ1-5, with D possibly TRBD1 on 6 matching bases. This CDR3 contains 15 residues. Germline values: CDR1 KGHSH, CDR2 LQKENI. V lost 2 bases and J lost 1, with 9 bases in between. CDR3: CASSPGGQSNQPQHF. As DNA, the CDR3 is TGTGCCAGCTCACCAGGAGGACAGAGCAATCAGCCCCAGCATTTT.

This clone appeared a few times. This rearrangement joins TRBV4-2 to TRBJ1-1; no definite D call. V lost 1 base to trimming and J lost 2 bases, with 11 bases between them. CDR1 LGHNA and CDR2 YNFKEQ come from the germline V gene. The CDR3 loop spans 15 amino acids. Here the CDR3 reads CASSQVSTGNTEAFF. The DNA for the CDR3 is TGTGCCAGCAGCCAAGTTTCCACCGGTAACACTGAAGCTTTCTTT.

This clone came up a few times. V gene TRBV7-9 combines with J gene TRBJ2-2; tentatively, D is TRBD1 (6 bases). V lost 1 base and J 6 bases, leaving 12 bases between the germline ends. The CDR3 length is 15 residues. Germline CDR1 reads SEHNR; CDR2 reads FQNEAQ (reference sequence). DNA for the CDR3: TGTGCCAGCAGCTTAGGAACAGGGTACGCCGGGGAGCTGTTTTTT. It encodes CASSLGTGYAGELFF. Supplemented by reference TRBV7-9 and TRBJ2-2, the full variable domain reads DTGVSQNPRHKITKRGQNVTFRCDPISEHNRLYWYRQTLGQGPEFLTYFQNEAQLEKSRLLSDRFSAERPKGSFSTLEIQRTEQGDSAMYLCASSLGTGYAGELFFGEGSRLTVL.

J is TRBJ2-7 and V is TRBV20-1; TRBD2 matches 7 bases. This CDR3 region has 11 residues. Trimming cost V 7 bases and J 7 bases; bases outside gene matches: 7. The germline V gene encodes CDR1 DFQATT and CDR2 SNEGSKA (reference sequence). The CDR3 region is CSGGAGGEQYF. Written as DNA, the CDR3 is TGCAGTGGAGGAGCCGGGGGGGAGCAGTACTTC.

This clone was seen a few times. This chain uses TRBV7-2 with TRBJ1-2; no definite D call. The CDR3 is made up of 13 amino acids. Trimming removed 2 bases at V and 2 bases at J, with 6 bases between. Per germline, CDR1 SGHTA and CDR2 FQGNSA. The CDR3 sequence is CASSLSENYGYTF. Written as DNA, the CDR3 is TGTGCCAGCAGCTTATCGGAGAACTATGGCTACACCTTC.

V is TRBV11-2 and J is TRBJ2-1; 9 bases are a match to TRBD1. This CDR3 region has 16 residues. Germline loops: CDR1 SGHAT, CDR2 FQNNGV. J gave up 4 bases and V 4 bases, and 8 bases lay outside the gene matches. The DNA of the CDR3 is TGTGCCAGCAGCTCCTGGGGGGACAGGGTTTACAATGAGCAGTTCTTC. Translated, it gives CASSSWGDRVYNEQFF. The full variable domain, its missing parts supplied by reference TRBV11-2 and TRBJ2-1, is EAGVAQSPRYKIIEKRQSVAFWCNPISGHATLYWYQQILGQGPKLLIQFQNNGVVDDSQLPKDRFSAERLKGVDSTLKIQPAKLEDSAVYLCASSSWGDRVYNEQFFGPGTRLTVL.

This clone was seen a handful of times. The gene calls are TRBV6-5 and TRBJ2-3; possibly TRBD2 for D (5 bases). The CDR3 contains 16 residues. Germline CDR1 is MNHEY and CDR2 is SVGAGI. The V gene lost 0 bases and the J gene lost 6 bases, with 16 bases spanning the gap. The CDR3 coding sequence is TGTGCCAGCAGTTACTCAGGGCCTAGCAGTGTGGATACGCAGTATTTT. As protein: CASSYSGPSSVDTQYF.

The V call is TRBV5-6, the J call TRBJ1-4, with 8 bases lining up with TRBD1. This CDR3 has 14 residues. The V gene's germline CDR1 is SGHDT and CDR2 YYEEEE. V was clipped by 5 bases and J by 5 bases; unmatched bases: 5. The CDR3 bases are TGTGCCAGCAGTTGGGACAGGTCCAATGAAAAACTGTTTTTT. It encodes CASSWDRSNEKLFF.

This clone appeared a few times. The J gene is TRBJ2-3, the V gene TRBV19, with TRBD2 identical over 7 bases. This CDR3 contains 15 residues. V lost 6 bases and J lost 4; bases outside the gene matches: 10. The germline V gene has CDR1 LNHDA and CDR2 SQIVND (reference sequence). This CDR3 is CASSLKRGPSDTQYF. The CDR3 DNA is TGTGCCAGTAGCCTTAAGCGGGGACCCTCAGATACGCAGTATTTT.

About this clone itself: No conserved phenylalanine or tryptophan ends this CDR3, so it is likely a read error. This sequence joins TRBV29-1 and TRBJ1-1; tentative D call: TRBD1 (6 bases). There are 13 residues in the CDR3. With 7 bases removed from V and 5 bases from J, the gap between germline ends came to 17 bases. Germline CDR1 and CDR2: SQVTM and ANQGSEA. The CDR3 bases are TGCAGCGGCATATACAGGGAAGGAACTGAAGCTTTCTTG. It is translated as CSGIYREGTEAFL.

This clone has more than one count but fewer than ten. The chain combines TRBV7-6 with TRBJ2-5; tentatively, D is TRBD2 (5 bases). Germline CDR1 SGHVS, CDR2 FNYEAQ. The CDR3 runs to 14 residues. V shed 3 bases and J shed 5 bases, with 13 bases lying between them. In DNA form, the CDR3 reads TGTGCCAGCAGCTTTTACCTAGCAGGCGAGACCCAGTACTTC. Its translation: CASSFYLAGETQYF.

The CDR3 DNA sequence: TGTGCCAGTAGTAGAGGACAGGGCAGGAATCAGCCCCAGCATTTT. Protein product: CASSRGQGRNQPQHF. This chain uses TRBV19 with TRBJ1-5, with 8 bases lining up with TRBD1. This CDR3 spans 15 amino acids. Germline V gene sequence: CDR1 LNHDA, CDR2 SQIVND (reference sequence). Trimming cost V 4 bases and J 4 bases; bases outside gene matches: 6. Combining the CDR3 with reference TRBV19 and TRBJ1-5 gives the whole variable domain DGGITQSPKYLFRKEGQNVTLSCEQNLNHDAMYWYRQDPGQGLRLIYYSQIVNDFQKGDIAEGYSVSREKKESFPLTVTSAQKNPTAFYLCASSRGQGRNQPQHFGDGTRLSIL.

Only a few counts were recorded for this clone. The DNA of the CDR3 is TGTGCCAGCAGCCAAGATCCATTGGGGGGTCGCGACTATGGCTACACCTTC. Its translation: CASSQDPLGGRDYGYTF. This chain connects TRBV14 to TRBJ1-2; maybe TRBD1 (5 bases). This CDR3 is 17 amino acids long. The V end lost 0 bases, the J end lost 3 bases, and 17 bases lay between the germline ends. Germline V gives CDR1 SGHDN, CDR2 FVKESK.

The chain has TRBV25-1 and TRBJ2-1; D possibly corresponds to TRBD2 (5 bases). The germline gives CDR1 MGHDK, CDR2 SYGVNS. The CDR3 consists of 14 residues. Trimming removed 9 bases from V and 0 bases from J, with 12 bases in between. The CDR3 here is CASLDSNSYNEQFF. DNA for the CDR3: TGTGCCAGTTTGGACTCAAACTCCTACAATGAGCAGTTCTTC.

This clone was seen only a few times. The CDR3 spells CAWSTGSSGNTIYF. The CDR3 DNA reads TGTGCCTGGAGTACAGGAAGCTCTGGAAACACCATATATTTT. The V call is TRBV30, the J call TRBJ1-3; a weak D match, TRBD1 (5 bases). Germline V gene sequence: CDR1 GTSNPN, CDR2 SVGIG (reference sequence). V gave up 2 bases and J gave up 0 bases, with 8 bases separating them. This CDR3 is built from 14 residues.

This clone was observed a handful of times. The chain links TRBV28 to TRBJ2-7; D remains unclear. The CDR3 extends over 11 amino acids. V dropped 5 bases and J dropped 6 bases, with 8 bases sitting between them. Germline V gives CDR1 MDHEN, CDR2 SYDVKM. The CDR3 coding sequence is TGTGCCAGCAGTATTAGTACCGAGCAGTACTTC. Encoded protein: CASSISTEQYF.